These T cell receptor beta chains were read from a single sample in a study of OX40 agonist ivuxolimab in advanced cancers. Only in-frame clones appear in the TCRdb table, and some are missing; sequencing was by immunoSEQ multiplex PCR. The repertoire holds 75,000 to 95,000 clones, around nine tenths seen once, with 2% to 2.5% in the top ten. The sample was CD4+ or CD8+ T cells sorted from blood, taken in a trial of the OX40 agonist ivuxolimab. The receptors stem from an adult with an advanced solid tumor such as melanoma, head and neck, liver or kidney cancer. Each CDR3 is given with its conserved first and last residue. Each record gives: clone size, J gene, V gene, D gene, CDR3 protein, CDR3 DNA. A D gene is named only where the DNA matches it firmly. Expanded clones are given a class, and other clones once, few, many or no size at all.

NA | TRBJ2-7 | TRBV6-1 | NA | CASSGTWTETLSSYEQYF | TGTGCCAGCAGTGGGACCTGGACAGAGACCTTGAGCTCCTACGAGCAGTACTTC
once | TRBJ1-4 | TRBV7-2 | TRBD1 | CASSPRQGGTEKLFF | TGTGCCAGCAGCCCACGACAGGGGGGTACTGAAAAACTGTTTTTT
few | TRBJ1-5 | TRBV6-6 | NA | CASSAVDQPQHF | TGTGCCAGCAGTGCGGTAGACCAGCCCCAGCATTTT
NA | TRBJ1-2 | TRBV25-1 | NA | CASSEGTIYGYTF | TGTGCCAGCAGTGAAGGGACCATCTATGGCTACACCTTC
NA | TRBJ1-3 | TRBV18 | NA | CASSPPPGVGSGNTIYF | TGTGCCAGCTCACCACCGCCCGGGGTAGGCTCTGGAAACACCATATATTTT
NA | TRBJ2-5 | TRBV5-6 | TRBD2 | CASSLITSGQETQYF | TGTGCCAGCAGCTTGATTACTAGCGGACAAGAGACCCAGTACTTC
NA | TRBJ1-1 | TRBV14 | TRBD1 | CASSQDQLWRGRDGEAFF | TGTGCCAGCAGCCAAGATCAATTATGGAGGGGGCGAGACGGTGAAGCTTTCTTT
few | TRBJ1-2 | TRBV6-5 | TRBD1 | CATRQGVGYGYTF | TGTGCCACTAGACAGGGGGTGGGGTATGGCTACACCTTC
NA | TRBJ2-2 | TRBV9 | TRBD2 | CASSEGRDGELFF | TGTGCCAGCAGCGAGGGGAGGGACGGGGAGCTGTTTTTT
NA | TRBJ1-3 | TRBV28 | NA | CASSFVPGGLGNTIYF | TGTGCCAGCAGTTTTGTCCCGGGGGGCTTGGGAAACACCATATATTTT
NA | TRBJ2-1 | TRBV5-5 | NA | CASSDAWGLYNEQFF | TGTGCCAGCAGCGACGCATGGGGGCTCTACAATGAGCAGTTCTTC
NA | TRBJ2-3 | TRBV28 | TRBD1 | CASSSGQGPDTQYF | TGTGCCAGCAGTTCTGGACAGGGGCCAGATACGCAGTATTTT
NA | TRBJ2-1 | TRBV5-8 | TRBD2 | CASSLARLAGGQQFF | TGTGCCAGCAGCTTGGCCAGGCTAGCGGGAGGTCAACAGTTCTTC
NA | TRBJ2-2 | TRBV5-1 | TRBD1 | CASGGTGGSGELFF | TGCGCCAGCGGAGGGACAGGCGGGTCCGGGGAGCTGTTTTTT
NA | TRBJ2-5 | TRBV5-1 | NA | CASSPTGQETQYF | TGCGCCAGCAGCCCAACAGGACAGGAGACCCAGTACTTC
NA | TRBJ2-6 | TRBV4-1 | NA | CASSQGWVESGANVLTF | TGCGCCAGCAGCCAAGGGTGGGTAGAGTCTGGGGCCAACGTCCTGACTTTC
NA | TRBJ2-1 | TRBV6-1 | NA | CASSDSYNEQFF | TGTGCCAGCAGTGACTCTTACAATGAGCAGTTCTTC
NA | TRBJ2-5 | TRBV7-6 | TRBD2 | CASSLTLPGLAGVETQYF | TGTGCCAGCAGCTTAACCCTCCCGGGACTAGCGGGAGTGGAGACCCAGTACTTC
NA | TRBJ2-1 | TRBV6-4 | TRBD2 | CASKKLAGGPGEQFF | TGTGCCAGCAAGAAACTAGCGGGAGGGCCGGGGGAGCAGTTCTTC
NA | TRBJ1-4 | TRBV5-1 | NA | CASSLGGYEKLFF | TGCGCCAGCAGCTTAGGGGGATATGAAAAACTGTTTTTT
NA | TRBJ2-3 | TRBV5-1 | NA | CASSPAGFTDTQYF | TGCGCCAGCAGCCCTGCGGGTTTCACAGATACGCAGTATTTT
NA | TRBJ2-7 | TRBV2 | NA | CASRTLGQGNYEQYF | TGTGCCAGCAGGACCTTGGGGCAGGGAAACTACGAGCAGTACTTC
NA | TRBJ2-7 | TRBV28 | TRBD2 | CATASGPPGEQYF | TGTGCCACCGCTAGCGGGCCTCCGGGGGAGCAGTACTTC
NA | TRBJ2-1 | TRBV27 | TRBD2 | CASSLRGGLAGASEQFF | TGTGCCAGCAGTTTAAGGGGTGGACTAGCGGGAGCTAGTGAGCAGTTCTTC
NA | TRBJ2-2 | TRBV29-1 | TRBD2 | CSVGLAGGPGELFF | TGCAGCGTCGGACTAGCGGGAGGGCCCGGGGAGCTGTTTTTT
NA | TRBJ2-7 | TRBV7-8 | NA | CASSSFYEQYF | TGTGCCAGCAGCTCATTCTACGAGCAGTACTTC
NA | TRBJ2-1 | TRBV6-4 | NA | CASSDGNRQRVFF | TGTGCCAGCAGTGACGGCAACCGGCAGAGGGTGTTCTTC
NA | TRBJ1-1 | TRBV5-3 | NA | CARSLHSGLSAFF | TGTGCCAGAAGCTTGCATAGTGGGCTGTCGGCTTTCTTT
NA | TRBJ1-1 | TRBV19 | NA | CASMGWENTEAFF | TGTGCCAGTATGGGATGGGAGAACACTGAAGCTTTCTTT
NA | TRBJ2-3 | TRBV30 | TRBD2 | CAWSERGRADTQYF | TGTGCCTGGAGTGAGAGAGGGAGGGCAGATACGCAGTATTTT
NA | TRBJ1-3 | TRBV5-1 | NA | CASSLTGQGNTIYF | TGCGCCAGCAGCTTGACAGGGCAAGGAAACACCATATATTTT
NA | TRBJ2-7 | TRBV27 | NA | CASSLSAVGGQYF | TGTGCCAGCAGTTTATCAGCCGTCGGGGGGCAGTACTTC
once | TRBJ2-7 | TRBV11-2 | TRBD2 | CASRTSGTGEQYF | TGTGCCAGCAGAACTAGCGGGACGGGAGAGCAGTACTTC
NA | TRBJ2-2 | TRBV18 | TRBD1 | CASSPNSGTGAGELFF | TGTGCCAGCTCACCGAATTCCGGGACAGGGGCCGGGGAGCTGTTTTTT
NA | TRBJ2-2 | TRBV19 | TRBD1 | CASSATGGTGELFF | TGTGCCAGTAGCGCGACAGGGGGGACCGGGGAGCTGTTTTTT
NA | TRBJ1-5 | TRBV19 | TRBD1 | CASSMAGGSQPQHF | TGTGCCAGTAGTATGGCAGGGGGGAGTCAGCCCCAGCATTTT
NA | TRBJ1-4 | TRBV4-1 | TRBD1 | CASSQDLAGGPSPFFF | TGCGCCAGCAGCCAAGATCTTGCAGGGGGCCCCTCCCCATTTTTTTTT
NA | TRBJ2-7 | TRBV28 | NA | CASRLASSGTLYEQYF | TGTGCCAGCAGACTCGCCAGTTCCGGGACTCTTTACGAGCAGTACTTC
NA | TRBJ1-5 | TRBV9 | TRBD1 | CASSVGGTDSNQPQHF | TGTGCCAGCAGCGTGGGAGGGACAGATAGCAATCAGCCCCAGCATTTT
once | TRBJ2-7 | TRBV28 | NA | CASKSGSYEQYF | TGTGCCAGCAAATCCGGGTCATACGAGCAGTACTTC
NA | TRBJ2-7 | TRBV4-3 | TRBD2 | CASSGGLALGPRDF | TGCGCCAGCAGCGGCGGACTAGCTCTCGGGCCTCGGGACTTC
NA | TRBJ2-1 | TRBV5-1 | TRBD2 | CASSLTGTSLNYNEQFF | TGCGCCAGCAGCTTAACCGGGACTAGCCTTAACTACAATGAGCAGTTCTTC
once | TRBJ2-7 | TRBV10-3 | NA | CAISHSQATDEQYF | TGTGCCATCAGTCACTCTCAGGCTACAGACGAGCAGTACTTC
NA | TRBJ2-7 | TRBV18 | NA | CASSPPGVYEQYF | TGTGCCAGCTCACCCCCAGGAGTCTACGAGCAGTACTTC
few | TRBJ2-2 | TRBV5-1 | TRBD1 | CASSVLTGVVSGELFF | TGCGCCAGCAGCGTCCTCACAGGGGTTGTTTCCGGGGAGCTGTTTTTT
NA | TRBJ2-3 | TRBV19 | NA | CASSISGMGTDTQYF | TGTGCCAGTAGTATTTCAGGGATGGGCACAGATACGCAGTATTTT
NA | TRBJ2-1 | TRBV5-1 | NA | CATREDQEQFF | TGCGCCACCCGAGAAGATCAGGAGCAGTTCTTC
NA | TRBJ2-7 | TRBV11-2 | TRBD2 | CASSGGTSGLSSYEQYF | TGTGCCAGCAGCGGCGGGACTAGCGGGTTGAGCTCCTACGAGCAGTACTTC
NA | TRBJ2-5 | TRBV7-6 | TRBD1 | CASSPGQVETQYF | TGTGCCAGCAGCCCGGGACAGGTGGAGACCCAGTACTTC
NA | TRBJ2-7 | TRBV7-2 | NA | CASSLGTGFARYF | TGTGCCAGCAGCTTAGGAACGGGGTTTGCGAGGTACTTC
NA | TRBJ2-1 | TRBV18 | NA | CASSPGPNKGGYNEQFF | TGTGCCAGCTCACCAGGGCCCAACAAGGGGGGTTACAATGAGCAGTTCTTC
NA | TRBJ2-5 | TRBV18 | NA | CASSQQETQYF | TGTGCCAGCTCACAACAAGAGACCCAGTACTTC
NA | TRBJ1-5 | TRBV19 | NA | CASSIMRQLSNQPQHF | TGTGCCAGTAGTATAATGCGACAGCTTAGCAATCAGCCCCAGCATTTT
NA | TRBJ1-5 | TRBV28 | TRBD1 | CASKPGQGVWEPVGSNQPQHF | TGTGCCAGCAAACCGGGACAGGGGGTATGGGAGCCGGTTGGGAGCAATCAGCCCCAGCATTTT